One T cell receptor (beta chain) is described in this entry. The read stops 3 residues short of the end of the CDR3; the missing end is completed from the germline J gene. These data are taken from a study of T cells in women clearing cervical HPV infection. Study information: Donors had HPV16-related CIN3 or worse; 2 had invasive cancer. Blood came at first lesion visit for cases, post-clearance for controls. HLA type could not be excluded as a confounder.

Average input was about 1,200 ng genomic DNA for immunoSEQ TCR beta CDR3 amplification. The table came from immunoSEQ multiplex PCR; TCRdb's copy has only in-frame clones and leaves some out. Reported are tens of thousands of clones; the ten largest clones contain approximately 0.98%. The CDR3 sequence is 17 residues long. Trimming removed 0 bases from V and 5 bases from J, with 19 bases in between. Germline V gene lookup returns CDR1 PRHDT and CDR2 FYEKMQ (reference sequence). V and J are TRBV13 and TRBJ1-2; D gene ambiguous. This clonotype was sampled from a woman between 18 and 70 years old with a cervical HPV16 infection that either progressed to CIN3+ or cleared (not recorded which). Sequenced: blood buffy coat. The CDR3 reads CASSLGGASELKYGYTF. CDR3 DNA (partial): TGTGCCAGCAGCTTAGGGGGCGCATCCGAACTGAAGTATGGC.